Below, one T cell receptor beta chain is given with its context. Germline CDR1 is ENHRY and CDR2 is SYGVKD. This CDR3 contains 13 residues. With 7 bases removed from V and 0 bases from J, the gap between germline ends came to 10 bases. This sample is drawn from a study of blood T cell repertoires in COVID-19. As for the study in general: Material from acute and convalescent COVID-19 was sourced from the United States, Italy and Spain.

Measured with immunoSEQ multiplex PCR; TCRdb has only the in-frame clones, and not every one. The sample includes some 87,000 clones, 70% to 90% of them seen just once. Sequencing used peripheral blood. J is TRBJ2-7 and V is TRBV10-3; D not certain. This clonotype originated in an older woman with active or convalescent COVID-19. The CDR3 region is CAITGADSYEQYF. The CDR3 DNA reads as TGTGCCATCACCGGAGCAGACTCCTACGAGCAGTACTTC.